The present entry profiles one TCR beta chain with its context. The sample is drawn from a study of blood T cell repertoires in COVID-19. Study context: Spain, Italy and the United States supplied samples that represented acute and convalescent COVID-19. T cells, B-cell-depleted T cells, or PBMCs supplied cDNA or gDNA.

Source study methods: Reference gene primer amplification gave nucleated cell count estimates. Some clones are missing from TCRdb's copy, which holds only in-frame ones; the method was immunoSEQ multiplex PCR. D and trimming come from the DNA, and the V and J calls and clone size come from that table. The sample has some 120,000 clones; about four fifths are singletons. The V end was cut by 0 bases, the J end by 7 bases, with 9 bases between. Germline loops: CDR1 KGHSY, CDR2 FQNENV. This CDR3 spans 13 amino acids. This chain uses TRBV16 with TRBJ1-2; D gene unclear. Sample: peripheral blood. This TCR was sampled from a man aged 80 or over with active or convalescent COVID-19. The CDR3 loop is CASSQSTVAGYTF. Written as DNA, the CDR3 is TGTGCCAGCAGCCAATCAACAGTGGCTGGCTACACCTTC.